This T cell receptor beta chain was identified during a study of T-cell reconstitution after alpha-beta-depleted transplantation in children. The CDR3 is 16 amino acids. The germline V gene encodes CDR1 SGHVS and CDR2 FNYEAQ. Trimming shortened V by 4 bases and J by 0 bases, and 13 bases separated the two germline ends. Findings and limits, study-wide: Several hundred rapidly expanded clones from non-depleted graft cells reportedly supplied alpha-beta T cells about two months post-transplant. Surviving recipient T cells and intrathymic progenitors accounted for some patients' high TCRbeta diversity at day 60. T cells produced anew were the main source of T-cell counts and diversity one year after transplant.

This clonotype was picked up many times. The target antigen is unknown. Unique molecular identifiers were incorporated when the TCRbeta library was constructed. TCRdb redid the calling of the PCR reads with MiXCR, one entry per CDR3 protein. The table shows over 25,000 distinct CDR3 sequences, with 15% to 20% occurring only once. This receptor was obtained from a male patient between 2 and 15 years old who had a stem cell transplant for acute lymphoblastic leukemia, so the T cells may come from the graft donor. V gene TRBV7-6 combines with J gene TRBJ1-3; D not certain. The sequenced sample was PBMCs, mostly from graft donor cells, obtained 60 days after TCRalphabeta/CD19-depleted stem cell transplant. The CDR3 protein is CASSSGPSISGNTIYF. The CDR3 region has the DNA TGTGCCAGCAGCTCCGGACCGTCGATCTCTGGAAACACCATATATTTT.